This T cell receptor beta chain appears in the sequencing data of a study of T cell responses to AZD1222 COVID-19 vaccine. Across the whole study: Second-dose intervals of approximately 4 or approximately 12 weeks were pooled.

Study findings and constraints: Vaccine-related CD4 TCRs covered spike, predominating at 160-218 and 743-854. The study reported that nearly half of spike-specific TCRs target unmutated variant regions.

Comment on this clone: Its antigen is undetermined.

The repertoire was sequenced with immunoSEQ multiplex PCR; TCRdb's copy has only in-frame clones and lacks some. The sample contains 150,000 to 200,000 clones, almost 95% of which appear only once. The TCR sequence derives from an adult in good health. This sample comprised peripheral blood, obtained on day 0 of AZD1222 vaccination.

The CDR3 here is CASSSGTLHPMGQFF. Written as DNA, the CDR3 is TGTGCCAGTAGTAGCGGGACCCTTCATCCAATGGGGCAGTTCTTC. This chain joins TRBV19 and TRBJ2-1, with D tentatively TRBD2 (6 bases). The CDR3 extends over 15 amino acids. Trimming took off 4 bases at V and 12 bases at J, with 22 bases between the two ends. The germline CDR1 and CDR2 sequences are LNHDA and SQIVND (reference sequence).